This is a list of T cell receptor beta chains from one sample in a study of PD-1 blockade in classical Hodgkin lymphoma. The method was immunoSEQ multiplex PCR; TCRdb's version includes in-frame clones alone and lacks a portion of them. This table holds 100,000 or so clones, roughly 90% found once. The sequences come from peripheral blood mononuclear cells (PBMCs), collected before the fourth cycle of nivolumab. The source of these receptors is a human donor with classical Hodgkin lymphoma. The CDR3 runs from the conserved cysteine through the conserved F or W. The D gene is left open where the match is weak. The size of a clone is reported for some rows only, either as once, few or many, or as a class for expanded clones.

j_call	d_call	clone_size	cdr3_length	v_call	cdr3_aa	cdr3_nt
TRBJ2-1	TRBD2	.	19	TRBV19	CASSISSLAGGLTYNEQFF	TGTGCCAGTAGTATATCTAGTCTAGCGGGAGGACTAACCTACAATGAGCAGTTCTTC
TRBJ1-3	.	.	16	TRBV6-1	CASSEALGVSGNTIYF	TGTGCCAGCAGTGAAGCTTTGGGGGTCTCTGGAAACACCATATATTTT
TRBJ1-5	.	.	13	TRBV27	CASSPYSNQPQHF	TGTGCCAGCAGTCCCTATAGCAATCAGCCCCAGCATTTT
TRBJ2-6	TRBD2	.	18	TRBV10-3	CAISIGLAGGSGANVLTF	TGTGCCATCAGTATCGGACTAGCGGGAGGGTCTGGGGCCAACGTCCTGACTTTC
TRBJ2-5	TRBD2	.	13	TRBV11-2	CASGSAGAETQYF	TGTGCCAGCGGATCGGCGGGAGCTGAGACCCAGTACTTC
TRBJ1-5	TRBD1	.	17	TRBV9	CASSVAREGTAYQPQHF	TGTGCCAGCAGCGTAGCCCGGGAGGGGACAGCTTATCAGCCCCAGCATTTT
TRBJ2-7	.	.	14	TRBV4-2	CASSHTGTTYEQYF	TGTGCCAGCAGCCATACCGGGACAACCTACGAGCAGTACTTC
TRBJ1-1	.	.	15	TRBV30	CAWNRVGTMNTEAFF	TGTGCCTGGAATAGGGTTGGGACGATGAACACTGAAGCTTTCTTT
TRBJ1-4	TRBD1	.	16	TRBV19	CASSPQGRSNDEKLFF	TGTGCCAGTAGTCCACAGGGGAGGAGTAATGATGAAAAACTGTTTTTT
TRBJ2-1	TRBD2	.	18	TRBV7-9	CASSFGLAGGPLIDEQFF	TGTGCCAGCAGCTTCGGACTAGCGGGAGGGCCTTTAATCGATGAGCAGTTCTTC
TRBJ1-1	TRBD1	.	14	TRBV7-9	CASSPGQRTTEAFF	TGTGCCAGCAGCCCGGGACAGCGGACCACTGAAGCTTTCTTT
TRBJ2-7	.	.	15	TRBV5-6	CASSLVSGFAYEQYF	TGTGCCAGCAGCTTGGTTTCAGGGTTTGCGTACGAGCAGTACTTC
TRBJ2-1	TRBD2	.	16	TRBV5-6	CASSPPSAGGGNEQFF	TGTGCCAGCAGCCCTCCCTCAGCGGGAGGTGGCAATGAGCAGTTCTTC
TRBJ2-5	TRBD2	once	15	TRBV7-6	CASSKTSGKQETQYF	TGTGCCAGCAGCAAGACTAGCGGGAAACAAGAGACCCAGTACTTC
TRBJ2-5	TRBD2	.	14	TRBV4-1	CASSAGGREETQYF	TGCGCCAGCAGCGCCGGCGGGAGAGAGGAGACCCAGTACTTC
TRBJ2-7	.	.	13	TRBV18	CASSPSGKWEQYF	TGTGCCAGCTCACCCTCTGGGAAGTGGGAGCAGTACTTC
TRBJ2-2	TRBD1	.	15	TRBV10-2	CASNERTGNTGELFF	TGCGCCAGCAACGAGCGGACAGGGAACACCGGGGAGCTGTTTTTT
TRBJ2-7	.	.	13	TRBV14	CASSPMDTDEQYF	TGTGCCAGCAGCCCCATGGACACGGACGAGCAGTACTTC
TRBJ1-1	TRBD1	.	13	TRBV28	CASSNDRVTEAFF	TGTGCCAGCAGTAACGACAGGGTCACTGAAGCTTTCTTT
TRBJ1-3	TRBD1	.	18	TRBV2	CASRRDRGPSVSGNTIYF	TGTGCCAGCCGCCGGGACAGGGGGCCCTCCGTCTCTGGAAACACCATATATTTT
TRBJ2-3	.	once	15	TRBV7-2	CASSLLSGAADTQYF	TGTGCCAGCAGCTTATTGTCGGGAGCTGCAGATACGCAGTATTTT
TRBJ1-1	TRBD1	.	16	TRBV10-3	CAISDRGGMANTEAFF	TGTGCCATCAGTGACAGGGGGGGAATGGCGAACACTGAAGCTTTCTTT
TRBJ2-7	.	.	16	TRBV15	CATSRGIPHPPYEQYF	TGTGCCACCAGCAGAGGAATCCCCCACCCCCCCTACGAGCAGTACTTC
TRBJ1-1	.	.	14	TRBV4-1	CASSQDRMNTEAFF	TGCGCCAGCAGCCAAGATCGGATGAACACTGAAGCTTTCTTT
TRBJ1-2	.	.	16	TRBV4-1	CASSQDLLFTSYGYTF	TGCGCCAGCAGCCAAGATCTACTCTTTACTAGCTATGGCTACACCTTC
TRBJ1-1	TRBD1	.	13	TRBV10-1	CASSVTGKPEAFF	TGCGCCAGCAGCGTGACAGGGAAACCTGAAGCTTTCTTT
TRBJ1-5	TRBD1	.	14	TRBV2	CASSLQGTNQPQHF	TGTGCCAGCAGCCTACAGGGGACTAATCAGCCCCAGCATTTT
TRBJ1-1	.	.	14	TRBV30	CAWSFGLRRLEAFF	TGTGCCTGGAGTTTCGGCTTGAGACGGCTCGAAGCTTTCTTT
TRBJ2-1	TRBD2	.	17	TRBV5-4	CASSLAVSGRADNEQFF	TGTGCCAGCAGCTTGGCGGTTAGCGGGAGGGCCGACAATGAGCAGTTCTTC
TRBJ1-1	TRBD1	.	15	TRBV4-1	CASSLSGTGDTEAFF	TGCGCCAGCAGCCTCTCCGGGACAGGGGACACTGAAGCTTTCTTT
TRBJ2-5	TRBD2	.	13	TRBV6-5	CASSYTGGETQYF	TGTGCCAGCAGTTACACGGGAGGCGAGACCCAGTACTTC
TRBJ1-1	.	.	15	TRBV5-1	CASSFIQEGNTEAFF	TGCGCCAGCAGCTTTATTCAGGAGGGAAACACTGAAGCTTTCTTT
TRBJ2-5	.	once	15	TRBV18	CASSFVKTIQETQYF	TGTGCCAGCTCATTCGTGAAGACCATTCAAGAGACCCAGTACTTC
TRBJ2-5	.	.	15	TRBV28	CASSLVFGAGGSQYF	TGTGCCAGCAGTTTAGTATTCGGGGCCGGTGGGTCCCAGTACTTC
TRBJ1-3	.	.	14	TRBV30	CAWRGSHSGNTIYF	TGTGCCTGGAGGGGGTCTCACTCTGGAAACACCATATATTTT